Listed here are 11 T cell receptor beta chains from one sample, sequenced in a study of cytomegalovirus exposure and HLA in healthy donors. This PCR relied on a set of 60 Vbeta primers and 13 Jbeta primers. Data came from immunoSEQ multiplex PCR; TCRdb stores just in-frame clones and leaves some out. The sample lists about 55,000 clones, 75% to 80% occurring once. Sequenced material: PBMCs. These receptors all come from a female donor in good health and CMV-seronegative.

The rearrangement links TRBV11-2 to TRBJ2-7; 11 bases fit TRBD1. The CDR3 consists of 17 residues. J lost 1 base, V lost 3 bases, and 8 bases had no gene match. CDR1 SGHAT and CDR2 FQNNGV come from the germline V gene. This CDR3 reads CASSFGQGAGISYEQYF. The CDR3, as DNA: TGTGCCAGCAGCTTTGGACAGGGGGCGGGAATTTCCTACGAGCAGTACTTC.

CDR3 nucleotides: TGTGCCAGCAGTTTTCCAGGGACTATAGCCAAAAACATTCAGTACTTC. Protein: CASSFPGTIAKNIQYF. The rearrangement links TRBV28 to TRBJ2-4; 7 bases line up with TRBD2. V lost 3 bases, J lost 0 bases, and 5 bases stayed unmatched. Germline CDR1 reads MDHEN; CDR2 reads SYDVKM. This CDR3 spans 16 amino acids.

This clone came up once. The gene calls are TRBV6-4 and TRBJ2-2, with D unresolved. The ends were cut back, 3 bases at V and 3 bases at J, with 5 bases in the middle. The CDR3 covers 13 residues. Per germline, CDR1 MRHNA and CDR2 SNTAGT. This CDR3 is CASSDGDTGELFF. CDR3 coding DNA: TGTGCCAGCAGTGATGGAGACACCGGGGAGCTGTTTTTT.

The chain is built from TRBV5-1 and TRBJ1-1; 9 nucleotides line up with TRBD1. From germline, CDR1 is SGHRS and CDR2 YFSETQ. The CDR3 contains 13 residues. Trimming cost V 5 bases and J 1 base; bases outside gene matches: 0. For the CDR3, the DNA is TGCGCCAGCAGGGGACAGGGGAACACTGAAGCTTTCTTT. This codes for CASRGQGNTEAFF.

This rearrangement joins TRBV28 to TRBJ1-1; a possible D gene is TRBD1 (6 bases). This CDR3 is built from 10 residues. Trimming cost V 11 bases and J 11 bases, with 15 bases left between them. Germline V gene sequence: CDR1 MDHEN, CDR2 SYDVKM. CDR3 protein: CAAIQGRAFF. CDR3 DNA sequence: TGTGCCGCTATACAGGGACGGGCTTTCTTT.

In its sample, this clone was seen once. Other DNA sequences from this sample encode an identical CDR3 as well. The V gene is TRBV7-9, the J gene TRBJ1-1, with D perhaps TRBD1 (6 bases). CDR1 and CDR2 from the germline V gene are SEHNR and FQNEAQ (reference sequence). The CDR3 extends over 14 amino acids. Deletions cut 4 bases from V and 2 bases from J, with 11 bases between. The CDR3 protein is CASSSGQKNTEAFF. Written as DNA, the CDR3 is TGTGCCAGCAGCTCCGGACAGAAAAACACTGAAGCTTTCTTT.

The rearrangement joins TRBV10-3 to TRBJ1-1, with a tentative D call TRBD1 (5 bases). Germline V CDR1 and CDR2: ENHRY, SYGVKD. Trimming cost V 0 bases and J 2 bases, with 10 bases left between them. CDR3 length equals 15 residues. Here the CDR3 reads CAISESTGANTEAFF. The CDR3, as DNA: TGTGCCATCAGTGAGTCGACTGGGGCCAACACTGAAGCTTTCTTT.

The CDR3 sequence is CAWSRTGTGGTGELFF. The CDR3 DNA sequence: TGTGCCTGGAGTAGAACCGGGACAGGGGGCACCGGGGAGCTGTTTTTT. The chain carries TRBV30 and TRBJ2-2, with TRBD1 matching 11 bases. V shed 2 bases, J shed 4 bases, and the junction held 6 bases outside the gene matches. CDR1 and CDR2 (germline): GTSNPN, SVGIG (reference sequence). The CDR3 is 16 residues long.

This clone was detected only a few times. The chain combines TRBV4-1 with TRBJ2-2; 10 bases line up with TRBD1. CDR1 is MGHRA and CDR2 is YSYEKL in the germline V gene. The CDR3 totals 19 residues. V shed 1 base and J 5 bases; nucleotides not matched to a gene: 13. Here the CDR3 reads CASSQAGETGGLLTGELFF. CDR3 in DNA: TGCGCCAGCAGCCAAGCTGGAGAGACAGGGGGCTTGTTGACCGGGGAGCTGTTTTTT.

The V gene is TRBV6-4, the J gene TRBJ2-2; D is uncertain. CDR3 length: 13 amino acids. V lost 3 bases and J 6 bases, leaving 8 bases between the germline ends. Germline values: CDR1 MRHNA, CDR2 SNTAGT. This CDR3 reads CASSEFEAGELFF. CDR3 DNA: TGTGCCAGCAGTGAGTTTGAGGCCGGGGAGCTGTTTTTT.

The V and J genes are TRBV11-3 and TRBJ2-7; 9 nucleotides line up with TRBD1. The CDR3 contains 14 residues. Germline-derived CDR1 and CDR2 are SGHNT and YENEEA. Losses at the gene ends were 5 bases for V and 7 bases for J; bases not matched to a gene: 9. CDR3 nucleotides: TGTGCCAGCAGCCCTGGACAGGGGATGAGGGAGCAGTACTTC. As protein: CASSPGQGMREQYF.